This is a list of T cell receptor beta chains from one sample in a study of blood T cell repertoires in COVID-19. Using immunoSEQ multiplex PCR, the repertoire was profiled, and TCRdb retains in-frame clones only, with some absent. The table shows some 100,000 clones, with 80% to 95% occurring only once. Input material: peripheral blood. The receptors come from a man aged 55 to 70 with acute or convalescent COVID-19. CDR3s include the opening cysteine and the closing phenylalanine or tryptophan.

v_gene: TRBV4-2
j_gene: TRBJ2-1
CDR3aa: CASSARGGAQEQFF

v_gene: TRBV29-1
j_gene: TRBJ2-5
CDR3aa: CSVEGQRRATQYF

v_gene: TRBV28
j_gene: TRBJ2-7
CDR3aa: CASSFQGNHEQYF

v_gene: TRBV3-1/TRBV3-2
j_gene: TRBJ1-6
CDR3aa: CASSPDRGFFSPLHF

v_gene: TRBV9
j_gene: TRBJ1-3
CDR3aa: CASSVGTGHGNTIYF

v_gene: TRBV6-5
j_gene: TRBJ2-2
CDR3aa: CASSSGLAGEEGELFF

v_gene: TRBV6-5
j_gene: TRBJ1-6
CDR3aa: CASSYSSFGSPLHF

v_gene: TRBV5-4
j_gene: TRBJ1-4
CDR3aa: CASSLKTGDNEKLFF

v_gene: TRBV19
j_gene: TRBJ2-3
CDR3aa: CASSIDLPNRDTQYF

v_gene: TRBV5-1
j_gene: TRBJ2-5
CDR3aa: CASSTGLAGAGETQYF

v_gene: TRBV12-3/TRBV12-4
j_gene: TRBJ1-5
CDR3aa: CASGQGAESYF

v_gene: TRBV30
j_gene: TRBJ2-7
CDR3aa: CAWSVSGHEQYF

v_gene: TRBV19
j_gene: TRBJ2-1
CDR3aa: CASSIDRGRGTSYNEQFF

v_gene: TRBV7-2
j_gene: TRBJ2-5
CDR3aa: CASSDRIAGGLETQYF

v_gene: TRBV10-2
j_gene: TRBJ1-1
CDR3aa: CASSEGRTEAFF

v_gene: TRBV19
j_gene: TRBJ2-3
CDR3aa: CASSSKGQITDTQYF

v_gene: TRBV7-9
j_gene: TRBJ1-2
CDR3aa: CASSLARADRVDGYTF

v_gene: TRBV27
j_gene: TRBJ2-1
CDR3aa: CASSLAGGLGEQFF

v_gene: TRBV27
j_gene: TRBJ1-3
CDR3aa: CASSLGQSSGNTIYF

v_gene: TRBV7-3
j_gene: TRBJ1-1
CDR3aa: CASSPQGKGEAFF

v_gene: TRBV29-1
j_gene: TRBJ2-7
CDR3aa: CSVEWTGRPYEQYF

v_gene: TRBV7-2
j_gene: TRBJ1-6
CDR3aa: CASSFSGGANSPLHF

v_gene: TRBV5-1
j_gene: TRBJ2-1
CDR3aa: CASSLGLGDPEQFF

v_gene: TRBV27
j_gene: TRBJ1-1
CDR3aa: CASSFMGSDEAFF

v_gene: TRBV12-3/TRBV12-4
j_gene: TRBJ2-1
CDR3aa: CASSFSAHNEQFF

v_gene: TRBV11-2
j_gene: TRBJ2-5
CDR3aa: CASSSKNILAGEETQYF

v_gene: TRBV27
j_gene: TRBJ1-1
CDR3aa: CASSSPARGEAFF

v_gene: TRBV7-9
j_gene: TRBJ1-5
CDR3aa: CASSAGNQPQHF

v_gene: TRBV6-6
j_gene: TRBJ1-1
CDR3aa: CASSRNPREVNTEAFF

v_gene: TRBV19
j_gene: TRBJ2-1
CDR3aa: CASSGQRLTPYNEQFF

v_gene: TRBV27
j_gene: TRBJ2-3
CDR3aa: CASSPGQGTDTQYF

v_gene: TRBV5-4
j_gene: TRBJ2-7
CDR3aa: CASSWTSLAGGERQYF

v_gene: TRBV29-1
j_gene: TRBJ2-1
CDR3aa: CSVERVQPGEHNEQFF

v_gene: TRBV11-3
j_gene: TRBJ1-1
CDR3aa: CASSLEGAAEAFF

v_gene: TRBV12-3/TRBV12-4
j_gene: TRBJ2-4
CDR3aa: CASSREVLQYF

v_gene: TRBV7-9
j_gene: TRBJ2-2
CDR3aa: CASSLGQRTQGTGELFF

v_gene: TRBV10-2
j_gene: TRBJ1-2
CDR3aa: CASSAGGLSDYGYTF

v_gene: TRBV7-2
j_gene: TRBJ1-5
CDR3aa: CASSPRTGRNQPQHF

v_gene: TRBV6-1
j_gene: TRBJ2-3
CDR3aa: CASSETWVGVTDTQYF

v_gene: TRBV10-3
j_gene: TRBJ1-1
CDR3aa: CATVGVMNTEAFF

v_gene: TRBV5-1
j_gene: TRBJ2-7
CDR3aa: CASRMLAGALDEQYF

v_gene: TRBV5-1
j_gene: TRBJ2-3
CDR3aa: CASSLEPRQGTDTQYF